These T cell receptor beta chains were read from a single sample in a study of OX40 agonist ivuxolimab in advanced cancers. Profiled with immunoSEQ multiplex PCR; TCRdb holds only in-frame clones, not every one. The sample includes approximately 130,000 clones, 90% of them seen just once. Source: CD4+ or CD8+ T cells sorted from blood, taken in a trial of the OX40 agonist ivuxolimab. The source of these receptors is an adult with an advanced solid tumor such as melanoma, head and neck, liver or kidney cancer. Each CDR3 is given with its conserved first and last residue. The D gene is left open where the match is weak. A row's size may be missing; if present it is once, few, many or a size class.

clone size,V gene,D gene,J gene,CDR3 length,CDR3 protein,CDR3 DNA
-,TRBV9,-,TRBJ2-5,14,CASSVRGAPETQYF,TGTGCCAGCAGCGTCCGAGGGGCCCCAGAGACCCAGTACTTC
-,TRBV6-5,-,TRBJ2-2,15,CASSYSTGAVGELFF,TGTGCCAGCAGTTACAGTACGGGGGCGGTCGGGGAGCTGTTTTTT
-,TRBV30,-,TRBJ1-5,13,CAWSLNSNQPQHF,TGTGCCTGGAGTTTGAATAGCAATCAGCCCCAGCATTTT
-,TRBV5-3,-,TRBJ1-1,14,CARSIGPRRTEAFF,TGTGCCAGAAGCATAGGGCCTCGGAGGACTGAAGCTTTCTTT
-,TRBV5-1,TRBD2,TRBJ2-1,16,CASSLGASGSYNEQFF,TGCGCCAGCAGCTTGGGAGCTAGCGGGAGTTACAATGAGCAGTTCTTC
-,TRBV7-8,-,TRBJ1-2,14,CASSLGTTPGGYTF,TGTGCCAGCAGCTTAGGGACCACACCCGGCGGCTACACCTTC
-,TRBV9,TRBD2,TRBJ2-1,18,CASSVDAWGEREGGEQFF,TGTGCCAGCAGCGTAGATGCCTGGGGCGAGCGGGAGGGCGGTGAGCAGTTCTTC
-,TRBV19,-,TRBJ2-1,15,CASSIDHGPYNEQFF,TGTGCCAGTAGTATAGACCACGGGCCCTACAATGAGCAGTTCTTC
once,TRBV18,-,TRBJ2-7,11,CASSPQDEQYF,TGTGCCAGCTCACCTCAAGACGAGCAGTACTTC
-,TRBV7-8,-,TRBJ1-5,14,CASSPRTGNQPQHF,TGTGCCAGCAGCCCTCGGACGGGGAATCAGCCCCAGCATTTT
-,TRBV20-1,TRBD1,TRBJ2-7,11,CSATSFPGQHF,TGCAGTGCTACCTCCTTCCCGGGACAGCACTTC
-,TRBV9,TRBD2,TRBJ2-7,15,CASSVDGSGIYEQYF,TGTGCCAGCAGCGTAGACGGTAGCGGGATATACGAGCAGTACTTC
-,TRBV6-6,-,TRBJ1-1,12,CASSPLDTEAFF,TGTGCCAGCAGCCCCTTGGACACTGAAGCTTTCTTT
-,TRBV6-5,-,TRBJ1-2,13,CASSYGAGYGYTF,TGTGCCAGCAGTTACGGGGCCGGCTATGGCTACACCTTC
-,TRBV7-2,TRBD2,TRBJ2-2,18,CASSSQGLALILTGELFF,TGTGCCAGCAGCTCCCAAGGACTAGCCCTTATCCTCACCGGGGAGCTGTTTTTT
-,TRBV7-9,-,TRBJ2-1,16,CASSLLSGRLYNEQFF,TGTGCCAGCAGCCTCTTATCCGGGAGACTATACAATGAGCAGTTCTTC
-,TRBV5-8,-,TRBJ2-5,16,CASSSSSGPGVGTQYF,TGTGCCAGCAGCTCCTCGAGCGGGCCGGGTGTTGGGACCCAGTACTTC
-,TRBV6-1,-,TRBJ1-2,14,CASMTPGTFYGYTF,TGTGCCAGCATGACTCCCGGGACGTTCTATGGCTACACCTTC
-,TRBV27,-,TRBJ1-1,13,CASLGGAGTEAFF,TGTGCCAGCCTGGGGGGGGCGGGGACTGAAGCTTTCTTT
few,TRBV18,TRBD1,TRBJ1-1,14,CASSPGQGMAEAFF,TGTGCCAGCTCACCAGGACAGGGGATGGCTGAAGCTTTCTTT
-,TRBV6-1,TRBD1,TRBJ2-7,14,CASGRDRNTYEQYF,TGTGCCAGCGGAAGGGACAGGAATACCTACGAGCAGTACTTC
-,TRBV9,-,TRBJ2-2,15,CASSVTGSNTGELFF,TGTGCCAGCAGCGTAACGGGGTCGAACACCGGGGAGCTGTTTTTT
-,TRBV10-3,-,TRBJ2-1,14,CAISNRDSSNEQFF,TGTGCCATCAGCAACAGGGACTCAAGCAATGAGCAGTTCTTC
-,TRBV5-1,TRBD2,TRBJ2-1,20,CASSLVRASGRDSSYNEQFF,TGCGCCAGCAGCTTGGTGAGGGCTAGCGGGAGGGACAGCTCCTACAATGAGCAGTTCTTC
-,TRBV6-5,-,TRBJ1-1,12,CASGGAYTEAFF,TGTGCCAGCGGGGGGGCATACACTGAAGCTTTCTTT
-,TRBV5-1,TRBD2,TRBJ2-1,15,CASSFLAGPENEQFF,TGCGCCAGCAGCTTTCTAGCGGGACCGGAAAATGAGCAGTTCTTC
-,TRBV27,-,TRBJ2-1,13,CASSPRTRGEQFF,TGTGCCAGCAGTCCCCGGACACGCGGTGAGCAGTTCTTC
-,TRBV2,TRBD1,TRBJ1-5,17,CASSQWTGDSSNQPQHF,TGTGCCAGCAGTCAGTGGACAGGGGACTCGAGCAATCAGCCCCAGCATTTT
-,TRBV7-2,TRBD1,TRBJ1-1,13,CASSSQGDTEAFF,TGTGCCAGCAGCTCTCAGGGGGACACTGAAGCTTTCTTT
-,TRBV7-9,TRBD2,TRBJ2-7,17,CASSKGLAGAYSYEQYF,TGTGCCAGCAGCAAGGGACTAGCGGGAGCCTACTCCTACGAGCAGTACTTC
-,TRBV5-5,TRBD1,TRBJ2-5,16,CASSLALGTVQETQYF,TGTGCCAGCAGCTTGGCTCTTGGGACAGTTCAAGAGACCCAGTACTTC
once,TRBV28,TRBD1,TRBJ2-6,17,CATPRDRGPSGANVLTF,TGTGCCACACCCCGGGACAGGGGGCCCTCTGGGGCCAACGTCCTGACTTTC
-,TRBV29-1,TRBD2,TRBJ2-7,14,CSVEERGRPYEQYF,TGCAGCGTTGAAGAACGCGGGAGGCCCTACGAGCAGTACTTC
-,TRBV19,TRBD2,TRBJ2-5,14,CASSRTSSQETQYF,TGTGCCAGTAGTAGGACTAGCAGCCAAGAGACCCAGTACTTC
-,TRBV27,TRBD2,TRBJ2-3,13,CASGLPYTDTQYF,TGTGCCTCGGGACTACCCTACACAGATACGCAGTATTTT
-,TRBV6-5,-,TRBJ1-2,12,CASSSRFYGYTF,TGTGCCAGCAGTTCCAGATTCTATGGCTACACCTTC
-,TRBV6-1,TRBD2,TRBJ2-7,13,CASSRDYLYEQYF,TGTGCCAGCAGCCGGGACTACCTTTACGAGCAGTACTTC
-,TRBV7-9,-,TRBJ2-7,14,CASSSLTRGYEQYF,TGTGCCAGCAGCTCTCTAACACGAGGCTACGAGCAGTACTTC
-,TRBV2,TRBD1,TRBJ1-1,16,CASSFPGQATNTEAFF,TGTGCCAGCAGTTTTCCGGGACAGGCCACGAACACTGAAGCTTTCTTT
-,TRBV18,-,TRBJ1-2,13,CASSLNTGPGYTF,TGTGCCAGCTCGCTCAACACCGGGCCTGGCTACACCTTC
-,TRBV11-2,-,TRBJ2-2,13,CASSLGGSRELFF,TGTGCCAGCAGCTTAGGTGGATCCCGGGAGCTGTTTTTT
once,TRBV29-1,-,TRBJ1-1,13,CSVGAGVGAEAFF,TGCAGCGTGGGGGCCGGGGTTGGGGCTGAAGCTTTCTTT
once,TRBV9,-,TRBJ2-5,13,CASSVGPGETQYF,TGTGCCAGCAGCGTAGGCCCCGGGGAGACCCAGTACTTC
few,TRBV5-1,TRBD1,TRBJ1-4,15,CASSLTGTENEKLFF,TGCGCCAGCAGCCTTACCGGGACAGAGAATGAAAAACTGTTTTTT
few,TRBV4-2,-,TRBJ2-7,12,CASSPGHSEQYF,TGTGCCAGCAGCCCGGGACACAGTGAGCAGTACTTC
-,TRBV5-6,-,TRBJ1-1,12,CASSLADTEAFF,TGTGCCAGCAGCTTGGCGGACACTGAAGCTTTCTTT
-,TRBV9,-,TRBJ1-1,13,CASRPDEATEAFF,TGTGCCAGCAGACCGGACGAGGCCACTGAAGCTTTCTTT
once,TRBV19,TRBD2,TRBJ2-1,15,CASSTVAGSYNEQFF,TGTGCCAGTAGTACCGTAGCGGGAAGCTACAATGAGCAGTTCTTC
-,TRBV28,-,TRBJ1-3,14,CASSPSPERNTIYF,TGTGCCAGCAGTCCCAGCCCTGAACGAAACACCATATATTTT
few,TRBV9,TRBD2,TRBJ2-3,15,CASSLLGGRADTQYF,TGTGCCAGCAGCCTTCTAGGCGGGAGGGCAGATACGCAGTATTTT
few,TRBV28,TRBD2,TRBJ2-2,16,CASSFIGSGFAGELFF,TGTGCCAGCAGTTTCATCGGTAGCGGGTTCGCCGGGGAGCTGTTTTTT
-,TRBV4-1,-,TRBJ2-5,15,CASSQDRDSQETQYF,TGCGCCAGCAGCCAAGATCGAGACAGCCAAGAGACCCAGTACTTC
-,TRBV28,-,TRBJ2-7,15,CASNIPSGQTYEQYF,TGTGCCAGCAACATCCCGAGCGGGCAGACCTACGAGCAGTACTTC
-,TRBV7-9,-,TRBJ1-2,12,CASSLNGGGYTF,TGTGCCAGCAGCTTAAACGGTGGGGGCTACACCTTC
-,TRBV7-3,-,TRBJ1-1,17,CASSLIVFRARDTEAFF,TGTGCCAGCAGCTTAATAGTATTCAGGGCTCGGGACACTGAAGCTTTCTTT